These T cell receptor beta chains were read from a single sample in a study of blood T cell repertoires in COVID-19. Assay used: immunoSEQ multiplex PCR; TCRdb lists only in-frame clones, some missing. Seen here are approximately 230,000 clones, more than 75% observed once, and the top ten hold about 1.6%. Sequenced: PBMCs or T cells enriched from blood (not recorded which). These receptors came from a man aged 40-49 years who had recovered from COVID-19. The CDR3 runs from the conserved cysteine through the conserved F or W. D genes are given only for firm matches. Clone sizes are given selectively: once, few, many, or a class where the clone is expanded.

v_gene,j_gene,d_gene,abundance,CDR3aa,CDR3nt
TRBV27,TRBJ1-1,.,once,CASSYRQAGTEAFF,TGTGCCAGCAGTTACCGACAGGCGGGCACTGAAGCTTTCTTT
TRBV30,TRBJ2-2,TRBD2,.,CAWLSGAVLTGELFF,TGTGCCTGGTTAAGCGGGGCCGTACTCACCGGGGAGCTGTTTTTT
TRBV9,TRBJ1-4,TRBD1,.,CASSARQGQWEKLFF,TGTGCCAGCAGCGCCCGACAGGGTCAGTGGGAAAAACTGTTTTTT
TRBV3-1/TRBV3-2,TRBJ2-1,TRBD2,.,CASSQDWGAGGRYNEQFF,TGTGCCAGCAGCCAAGACTGGGGAGCGGGGGGGCGTTACAATGAGCAGTTCTTC
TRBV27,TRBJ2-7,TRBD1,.,CASSPYSDRGPFYEQYF,TGTGCCAGCAGTCCTTACTCCGACAGGGGCCCTTTCTACGAGCAGTACTTC
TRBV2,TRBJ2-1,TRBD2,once,CASSEAAWASGKNEQFF,TGTGCCAGCAGTGAAGCGGCCTGGGCTAGCGGGAAGAATGAGCAGTTCTTC
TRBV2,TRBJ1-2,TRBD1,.,CASSPRQGDGYTF,TGTGCCAGCAGTCCCCGACAGGGGGATGGCTACACCTTC
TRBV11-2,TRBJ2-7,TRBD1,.,CASSLGQGWVYEQYF,TGTGCCAGCAGCTTAGGACAGGGGTGGGTCTACGAGCAGTACTTC
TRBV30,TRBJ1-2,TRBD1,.,CAWSVFGQGYHYGYTF,TGTGCCTGGAGTGTTTTTGGACAGGGTTATCACTATGGCTACACCTTC
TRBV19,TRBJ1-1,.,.,CASSIDGAPSFEAFF,TGTGCCAGTAGTATAGACGGAGCCCCCTCCTTTGAAGCTTTCTTT
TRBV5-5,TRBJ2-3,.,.,CASSLEAREADTQYF,TGTGCCAGCAGCTTGGAGGCCAGGGAGGCAGATACGCAGTATTTT
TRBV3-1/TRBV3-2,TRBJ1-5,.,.,CASSQDLQQPQHF,TGTGCCAGCAGCCAAGACCTACAGCAGCCCCAGCATTTT
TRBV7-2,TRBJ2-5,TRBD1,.,CASSFWTGFVTQYF,TGTGCCAGCAGCTTTTGGACAGGGTTTGTGACCCAGTACTTC
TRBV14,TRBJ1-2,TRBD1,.,CASSQNRGGNYGYTF,TGTGCCAGCAGCCAAAACAGGGGTGGAAACTATGGCTACACCTTC
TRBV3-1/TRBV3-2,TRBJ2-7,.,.,CASRRGATYEQYF,TGTGCCAGCAGGCGGGGTGCAACCTACGAGCAGTACTTC
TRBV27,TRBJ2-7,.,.,CASSTTGPLYEQYF,TGTGCCAGTTCTACTACAGGGCCCCTCTACGAGCAGTACTTC
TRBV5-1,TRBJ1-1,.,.,CASSFPGNTEAFF,TGCGCCAGCAGCTTCCCGGGGAACACTGAAGCTTTCTTT
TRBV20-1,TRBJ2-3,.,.,CSASGLQQYF,TGCAGTGCGTCGGGACTCCAGCAGTATTTT
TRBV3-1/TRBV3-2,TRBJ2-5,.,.,CASSQSGRPRQETQYF,TGTGCCAGCAGCCAAAGTGGGAGGCCCCGCCAAGAGACCCAGTACTTC
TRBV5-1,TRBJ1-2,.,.,CASSSLPDRYGYTF,TGCGCCAGCAGCTCCCTCCCGGACAGATATGGCTACACCTTC
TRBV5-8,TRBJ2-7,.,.,CASSLDRVWGFYEQYF,TGTGCCAGCAGCTTGGACAGGGTCTGGGGTTTCTACGAGCAGTACTTC
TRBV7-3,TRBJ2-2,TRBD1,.,CASSAQGAGNTGELFF,TGTGCCAGCAGCGCACAGGGGGCGGGGAACACCGGGGAGCTGTTTTTT
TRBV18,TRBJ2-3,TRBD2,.,CASSPFELAGEGGTDTQYF,TGTGCCAGCTCACCATTTGAACTAGCGGGAGAAGGGGGCACAGATACGCAGTATTTT
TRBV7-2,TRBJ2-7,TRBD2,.,CASSLTAGGYSSYEQYF,TGTGCCAGCAGCTTAACAGCGGGAGGTTATAGCTCCTACGAGCAGTACTTC
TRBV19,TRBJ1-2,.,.,CASSSRQGFGYTF,TGTGCCAGTAGCTCTCGGCAGGGATTTGGCTACACCTTC
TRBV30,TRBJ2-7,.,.,CAWSEGLSSYEQYF,TGTGCCTGGAGTGAAGGACTGAGCTCCTACGAGCAGTACTTC
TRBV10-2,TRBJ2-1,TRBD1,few,CASRGQGSSTYNEQFF,TGCGCCAGCAGGGGACAGGGGTCCTCGACCTACAATGAGCAGTTCTTC
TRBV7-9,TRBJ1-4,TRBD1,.,CASSLKGTGRWTSGEKLFF,TGTGCCAGCAGCCTCAAGGGGACAGGGAGATGGACATCAGGTGAAAAACTGTTTTTT
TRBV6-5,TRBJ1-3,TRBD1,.,CASSLGQIGNTIYF,TGTGCCAGCAGTTTGGGACAGATTGGAAACACCATATATTTT
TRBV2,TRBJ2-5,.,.,CASIPRLGQETQYF,TGTGCCAGCATCCCTCGACTAGGCCAAGAGACCCAGTACTTC
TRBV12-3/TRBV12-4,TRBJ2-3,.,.,CASSFGDTQYF,TGTGCCAGCAGTTTCGGAGATACGCAGTATTTT
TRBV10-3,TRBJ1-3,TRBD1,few,CAVRQGVGNTIYF,TGTGCCGTGCGACAGGGGGTGGGAAACACCATATATTTT
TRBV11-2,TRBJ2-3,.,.,CASSLSLGGDTQYF,TGTGCCAGCAGCTTATCCCTCGGCGGAGATACGCAGTATTTT
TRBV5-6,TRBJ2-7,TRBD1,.,CASSLGGQGYEQYF,TGTGCCAGCAGCTTGGGGGGACAGGGGTACGAGCAGTACTTC
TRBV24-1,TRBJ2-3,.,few,CATSDAYRVADTQYF,TGTGCCACCAGTGATGCGTACAGGGTTGCAGATACGCAGTATTTT
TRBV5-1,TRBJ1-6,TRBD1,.,CASSGRDRDAPLHF,TGCGCCAGCAGCGGGAGGGACAGGGATGCACCCCTCCACTTT
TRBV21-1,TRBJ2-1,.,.,CASSKFGQGPSEQFF,TGTGCCAGCAGCAAATTTGGACAGGGACCCAGTGAGCAGTTCTTC